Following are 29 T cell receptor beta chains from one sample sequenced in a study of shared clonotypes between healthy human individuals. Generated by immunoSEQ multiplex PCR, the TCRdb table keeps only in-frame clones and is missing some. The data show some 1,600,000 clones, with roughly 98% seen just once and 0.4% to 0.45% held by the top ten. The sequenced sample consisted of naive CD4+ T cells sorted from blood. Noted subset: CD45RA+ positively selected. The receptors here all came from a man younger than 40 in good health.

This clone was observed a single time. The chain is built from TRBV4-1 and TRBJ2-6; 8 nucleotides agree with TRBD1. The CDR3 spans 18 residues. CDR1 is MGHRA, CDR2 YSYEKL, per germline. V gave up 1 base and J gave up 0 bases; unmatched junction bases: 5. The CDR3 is CASSQGTGTSSGANVLTF. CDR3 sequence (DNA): TGCGCCAGCAGCCAAGGGACAGGGACCAGCTCTGGGGCCAACGTCCTGACTTTC.

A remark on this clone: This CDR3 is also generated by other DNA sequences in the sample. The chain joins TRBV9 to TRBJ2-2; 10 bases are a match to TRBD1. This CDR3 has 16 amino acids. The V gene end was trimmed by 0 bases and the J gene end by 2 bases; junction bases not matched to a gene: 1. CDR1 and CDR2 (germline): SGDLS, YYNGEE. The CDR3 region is CASSVGQGANTGELFF. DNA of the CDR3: TGTGCCAGCAGCGTAGGACAGGGGGCCAACACCGGGGAGCTGTTTTTT.

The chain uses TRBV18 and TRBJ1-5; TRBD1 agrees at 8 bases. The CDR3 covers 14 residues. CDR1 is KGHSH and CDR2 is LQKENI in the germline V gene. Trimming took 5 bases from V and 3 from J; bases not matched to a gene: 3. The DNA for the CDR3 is TGTGCCAGCTCATCGACAGGGGACAATCAGCCCCAGCATTTT. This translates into CASSSTGDNQPQHF.

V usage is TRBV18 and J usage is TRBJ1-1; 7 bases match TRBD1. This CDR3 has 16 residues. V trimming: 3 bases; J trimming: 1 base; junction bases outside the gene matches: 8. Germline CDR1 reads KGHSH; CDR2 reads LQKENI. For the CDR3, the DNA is TGTGCCAGCTCACCGCTAGACAGGGCCGGGAACACTGAAGCTTTCTTT. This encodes CASSPLDRAGNTEAFF.

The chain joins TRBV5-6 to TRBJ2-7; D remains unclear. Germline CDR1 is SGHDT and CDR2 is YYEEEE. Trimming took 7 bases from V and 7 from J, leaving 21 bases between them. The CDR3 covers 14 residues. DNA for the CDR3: TGTGCCAGCCTCTCCTATAACTCGCCACAGGAGCAGTACTTC. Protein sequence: CASLSYNSPQEQYF.

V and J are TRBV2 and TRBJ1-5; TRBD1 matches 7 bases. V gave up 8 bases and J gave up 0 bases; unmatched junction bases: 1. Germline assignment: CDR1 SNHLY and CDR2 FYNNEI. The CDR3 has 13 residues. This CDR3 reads CASGTVSNQPQHF. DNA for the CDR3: TGTGCCAGCGGGACAGTTAGCAATCAGCCCCAGCATTTT.

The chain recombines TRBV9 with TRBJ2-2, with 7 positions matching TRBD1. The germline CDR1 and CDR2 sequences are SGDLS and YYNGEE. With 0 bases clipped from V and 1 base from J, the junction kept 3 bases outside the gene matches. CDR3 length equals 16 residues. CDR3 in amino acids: CASSVDQGVNTGELFF. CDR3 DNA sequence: TGTGCCAGCAGCGTAGATCAGGGGGTGAACACCGGGGAGCTGTTTTTT.

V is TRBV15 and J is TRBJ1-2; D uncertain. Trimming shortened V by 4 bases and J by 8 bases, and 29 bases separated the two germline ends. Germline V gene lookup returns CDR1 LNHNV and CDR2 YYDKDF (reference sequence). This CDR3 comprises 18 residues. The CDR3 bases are TGTGCCACCAGCAAAAACCCCATCATTGGCAGCACCCCCGCCGGCTACACCTTC. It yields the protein CATSKNPIIGSTPAGYTF.

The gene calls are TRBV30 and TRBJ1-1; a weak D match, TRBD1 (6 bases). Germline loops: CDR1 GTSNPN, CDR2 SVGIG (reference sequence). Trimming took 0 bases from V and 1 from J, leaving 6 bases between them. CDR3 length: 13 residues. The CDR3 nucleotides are TGTGCCTGGAGTGTACAGGGGAACACTGAAGCTTTCTTT. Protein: CAWSVQGNTEAFF. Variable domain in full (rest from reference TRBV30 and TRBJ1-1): SQTIHQWPATLVQPVGSPLSLECTVEGTSNPNLYWYRQAAGRGLQLLFYSVGIGQISSEVPQNLSASRPQDRQFILSSKKLLLSDSGFYLCAWSVQGNTEAFFGQGTRLTVV.

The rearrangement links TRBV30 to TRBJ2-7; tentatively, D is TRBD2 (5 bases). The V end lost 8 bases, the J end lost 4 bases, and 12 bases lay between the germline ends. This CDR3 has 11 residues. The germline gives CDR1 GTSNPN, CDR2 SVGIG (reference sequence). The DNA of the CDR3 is TGTGCCCTTGGGGAGACTTACGAGCAGTACTTC. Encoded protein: CALGETYEQYF.

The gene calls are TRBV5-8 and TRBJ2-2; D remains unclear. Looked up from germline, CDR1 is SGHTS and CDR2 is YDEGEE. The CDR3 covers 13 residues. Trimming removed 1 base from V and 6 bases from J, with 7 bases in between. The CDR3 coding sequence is TGTGCCAGCAGCTTGTTGGGCCCCGGGGAGCTGTTTTTT. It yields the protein CASSLLGPGELFF.

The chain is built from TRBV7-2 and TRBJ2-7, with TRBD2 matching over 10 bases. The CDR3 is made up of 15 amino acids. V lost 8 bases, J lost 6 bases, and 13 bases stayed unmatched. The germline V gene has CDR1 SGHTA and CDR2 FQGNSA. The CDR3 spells CASGNPAGGPVEQYF. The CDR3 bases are TGTGCCAGCGGGAATCCAGCGGGAGGGCCCGTCGAGCAGTACTTC.

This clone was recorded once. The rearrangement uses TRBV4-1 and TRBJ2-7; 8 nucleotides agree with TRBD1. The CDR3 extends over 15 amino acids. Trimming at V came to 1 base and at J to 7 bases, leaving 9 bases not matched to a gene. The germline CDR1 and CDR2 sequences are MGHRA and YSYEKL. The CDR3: CASSQGDRGSWEQYF. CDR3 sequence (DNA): TGCGCCAGCAGCCAAGGCGACAGGGGTAGTTGGGAGCAGTACTTC.

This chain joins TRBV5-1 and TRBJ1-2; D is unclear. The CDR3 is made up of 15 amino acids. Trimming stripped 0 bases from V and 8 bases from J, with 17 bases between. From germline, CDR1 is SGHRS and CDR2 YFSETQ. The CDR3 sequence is CASSLEPILKGGYTF. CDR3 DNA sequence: TGCGCCAGCAGCTTGGAGCCGATATTGAAGGGCGGCTACACCTTC. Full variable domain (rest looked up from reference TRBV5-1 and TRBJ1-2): KAGVTQTPRYLIKTRGQQVTLSCSPISGHRSVSWYQQTPGQGLQFLFEYFSETQRNKGNFPGRFSGRQFSNSRSEMNVSTLELGDSALYLCASSLEPILKGGYTFGSGTRLTVV.

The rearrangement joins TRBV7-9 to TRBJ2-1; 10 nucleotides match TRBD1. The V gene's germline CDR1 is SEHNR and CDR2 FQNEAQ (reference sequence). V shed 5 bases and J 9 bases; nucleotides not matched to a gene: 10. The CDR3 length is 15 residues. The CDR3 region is CASSSGTGDLSEQFF. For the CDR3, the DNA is TGTGCCAGCAGCAGCGGGACAGGGGATCTTAGTGAGCAGTTCTTC.

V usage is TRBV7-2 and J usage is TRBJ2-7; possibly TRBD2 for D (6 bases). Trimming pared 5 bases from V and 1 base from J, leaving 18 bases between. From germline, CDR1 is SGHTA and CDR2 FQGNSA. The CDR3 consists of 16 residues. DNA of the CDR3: TGTGCCAGCAGCCAAGGTACAAGCGGGTCGTCCTACGAGCAGTACTTC. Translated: CASSQGTSGSSYEQYF.

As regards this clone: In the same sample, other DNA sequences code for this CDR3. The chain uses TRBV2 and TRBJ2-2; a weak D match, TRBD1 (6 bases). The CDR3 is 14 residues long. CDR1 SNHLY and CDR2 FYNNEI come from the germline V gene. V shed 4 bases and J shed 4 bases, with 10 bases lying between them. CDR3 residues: CASSADRVTGELFF. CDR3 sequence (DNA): TGTGCCAGCAGTGCGGACAGAGTCACCGGGGAGCTGTTTTTT.

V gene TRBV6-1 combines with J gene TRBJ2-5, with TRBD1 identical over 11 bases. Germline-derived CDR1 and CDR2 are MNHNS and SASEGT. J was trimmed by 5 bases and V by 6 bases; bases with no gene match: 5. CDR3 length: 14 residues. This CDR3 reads CASRRTGGTETQYF. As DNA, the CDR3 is TGTGCCAGCAGGAGGACAGGGGGCACCGAGACCCAGTACTTC.

CDR3 bases: TGCGCCAGCAGCTTGGGGCCAGAACAAGAGACCCAGTACTTC. This encodes CASSLGPEQETQYF. J is TRBJ2-5 and V is TRBV5-1; D uncertain. Trimming took off 0 bases at V and 2 bases at J, with 8 bases between the two ends. Germline CDR1 SGHRS, CDR2 YFSETQ. This CDR3 region has 14 residues.

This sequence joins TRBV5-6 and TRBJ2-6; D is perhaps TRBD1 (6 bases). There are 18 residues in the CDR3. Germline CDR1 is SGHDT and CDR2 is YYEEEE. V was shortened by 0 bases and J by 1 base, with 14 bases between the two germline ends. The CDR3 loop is CASSLVDLQGSGANVLTF. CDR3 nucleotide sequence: TGTGCCAGCAGCTTGGTAGACCTACAGGGTTCTGGGGCCAACGTCCTGACTTTC.

This CDR3 is CASSSAAGNTIYF. CDR3 bases: TGTGCCAGCAGCTCCGCAGCTGGAAACACCATATATTTT. The chain combines TRBV5-4 with TRBJ1-3; D gene ambiguous. The CDR3 sequence is 13 residues long. The V and J ends lost 3 bases and 2 bases respectively, with 6 bases between them. Germline assignment: CDR1 SGHNT and CDR2 YYREEE (reference sequence).

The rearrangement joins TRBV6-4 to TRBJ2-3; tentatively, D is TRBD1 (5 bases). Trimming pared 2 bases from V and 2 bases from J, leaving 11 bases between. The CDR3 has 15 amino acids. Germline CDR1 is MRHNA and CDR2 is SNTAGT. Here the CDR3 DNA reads TGTGCCAGCAGTGACCGGACATCCCCCACAGATACGCAGTATTTT. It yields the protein CASSDRTSPTDTQYF.

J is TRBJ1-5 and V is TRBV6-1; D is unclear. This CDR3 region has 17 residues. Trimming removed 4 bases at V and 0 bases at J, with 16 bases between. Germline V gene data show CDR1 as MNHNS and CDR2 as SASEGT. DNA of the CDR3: TGTGCCAGCAGTGTAAAAGACGGTAGGTTTAGCAATCAGCCCCAGCATTTT. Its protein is CASSVKDGRFSNQPQHF.

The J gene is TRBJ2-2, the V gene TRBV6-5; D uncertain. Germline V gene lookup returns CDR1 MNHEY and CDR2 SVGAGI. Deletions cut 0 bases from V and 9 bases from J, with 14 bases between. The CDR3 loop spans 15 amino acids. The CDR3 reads CASSYSVPLVRELFF. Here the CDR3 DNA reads TGTGCCAGCAGTTACTCTGTTCCGTTAGTCAGGGAGCTGTTTTTT.

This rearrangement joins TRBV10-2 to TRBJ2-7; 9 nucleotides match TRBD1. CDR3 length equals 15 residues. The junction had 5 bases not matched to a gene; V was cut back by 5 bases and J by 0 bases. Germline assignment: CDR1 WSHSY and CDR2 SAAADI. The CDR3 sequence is CASSKGQGPSYEQYF. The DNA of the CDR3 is TGCGCCAGCAGTAAGGGACAGGGTCCCTCCTACGAGCAGTACTTC.

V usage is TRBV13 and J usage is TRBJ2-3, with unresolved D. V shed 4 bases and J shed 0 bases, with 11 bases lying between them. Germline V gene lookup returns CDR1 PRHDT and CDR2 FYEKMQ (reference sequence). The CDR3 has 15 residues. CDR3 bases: TGTGCCAGCAGCTCCCCAGGTTCTAGCACAGATACGCAGTATTTT. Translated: CASSSPGSSTDTQYF.

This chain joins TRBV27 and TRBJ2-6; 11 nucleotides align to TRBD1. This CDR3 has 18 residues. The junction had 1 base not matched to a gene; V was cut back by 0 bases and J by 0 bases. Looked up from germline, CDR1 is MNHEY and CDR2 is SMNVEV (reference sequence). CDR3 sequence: CASSLSGQGASGANVLTF. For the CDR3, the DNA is TGTGCCAGCAGTTTATCCGGACAGGGGGCCTCTGGGGCCAACGTCCTGACTTTC.

The CDR3 loop reads CASSRKSQETQYF. For the CDR3, the DNA is TGTGCCAGCTCCCGCAAGAGTCAAGAGACCCAGTACTTC. The V and J genes are TRBV18 and TRBJ2-5; no reliable D call. With 6 bases removed from V and 2 bases from J, the gap between germline ends came to 10 bases. Germline lookup yields CDR1 KGHSH and CDR2 LQKENI. The CDR3 spans 13 residues.

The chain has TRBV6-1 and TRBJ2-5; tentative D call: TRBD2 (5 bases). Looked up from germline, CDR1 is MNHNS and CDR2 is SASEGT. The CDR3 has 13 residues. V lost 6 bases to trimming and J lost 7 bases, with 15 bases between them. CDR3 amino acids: CASSPREEGTQYF. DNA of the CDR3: TGTGCCAGCAGCCCCCGGGAAGAGGGGACCCAGTACTTC.